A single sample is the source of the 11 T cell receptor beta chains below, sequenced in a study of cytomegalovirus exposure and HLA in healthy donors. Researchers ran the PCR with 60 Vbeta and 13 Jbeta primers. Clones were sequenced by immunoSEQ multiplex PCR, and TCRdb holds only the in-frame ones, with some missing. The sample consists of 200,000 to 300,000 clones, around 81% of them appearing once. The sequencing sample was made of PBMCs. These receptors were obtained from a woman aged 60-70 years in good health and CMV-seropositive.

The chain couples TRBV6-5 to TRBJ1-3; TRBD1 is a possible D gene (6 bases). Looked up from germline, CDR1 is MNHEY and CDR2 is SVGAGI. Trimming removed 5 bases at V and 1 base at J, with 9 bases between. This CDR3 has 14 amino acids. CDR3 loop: CASSLTGSGNTIYF. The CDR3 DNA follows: TGTGCCAGCAGTCTCACAGGGTCTGGAAACACCATATATTTT.

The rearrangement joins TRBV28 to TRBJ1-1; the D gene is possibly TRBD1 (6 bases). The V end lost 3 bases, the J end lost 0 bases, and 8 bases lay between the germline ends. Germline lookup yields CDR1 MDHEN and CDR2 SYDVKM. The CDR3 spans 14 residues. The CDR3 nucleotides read TGTGCCAGCAGTTTCTACAGGGTGAACACTGAAGCTTTCTTT. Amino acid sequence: CASSFYRVNTEAFF.

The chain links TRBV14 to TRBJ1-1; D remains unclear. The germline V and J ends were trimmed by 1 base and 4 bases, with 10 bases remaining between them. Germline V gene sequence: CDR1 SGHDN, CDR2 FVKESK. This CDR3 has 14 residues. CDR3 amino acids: CASSQVGGSTEAFF. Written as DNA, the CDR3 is TGTGCCAGCAGCCAAGTCGGAGGGAGCACTGAAGCTTTCTTT.

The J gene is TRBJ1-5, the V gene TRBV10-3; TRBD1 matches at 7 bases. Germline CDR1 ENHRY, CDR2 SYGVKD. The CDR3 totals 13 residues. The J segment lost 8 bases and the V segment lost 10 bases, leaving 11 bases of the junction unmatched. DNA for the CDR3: TGTGCCACTACGACAGGGCCTCGAGAGCCCCAGCATTTT. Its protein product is CATTTGPREPQHF.

The CDR3 sequence: CASSRDTEAFF. The DNA for the CDR3 is TGTGCCAGCAGCCGCGACACTGAAGCTTTCTTT. This chain uses TRBV14 with TRBJ1-1; D is ambiguous. CDR1 is SGHDN, CDR2 FVKESK, per germline. V was pared by 4 bases and J by 3 bases, with 3 bases between. The CDR3 contains 11 residues.

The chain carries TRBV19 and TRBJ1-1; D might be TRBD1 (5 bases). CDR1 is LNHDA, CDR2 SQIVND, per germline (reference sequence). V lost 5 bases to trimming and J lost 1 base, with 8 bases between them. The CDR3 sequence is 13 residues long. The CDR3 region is CASSRGENTEAFF. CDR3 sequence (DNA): TGTGCCAGTAGTCGGGGGGAGAACACTGAAGCTTTCTTT.

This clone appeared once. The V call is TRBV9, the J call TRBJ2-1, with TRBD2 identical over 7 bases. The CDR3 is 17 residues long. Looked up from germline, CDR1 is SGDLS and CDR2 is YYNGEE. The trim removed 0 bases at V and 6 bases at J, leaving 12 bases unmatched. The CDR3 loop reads CASSVAGGPGRVNEQFF. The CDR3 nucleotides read TGTGCCAGCAGCGTAGCGGGGGGACCGGGAAGGGTCAATGAGCAGTTCTTC.

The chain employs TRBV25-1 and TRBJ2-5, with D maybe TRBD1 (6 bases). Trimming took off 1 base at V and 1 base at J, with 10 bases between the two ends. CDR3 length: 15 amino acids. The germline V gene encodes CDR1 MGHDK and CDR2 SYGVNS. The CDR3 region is CASSEWGTLQETQYF. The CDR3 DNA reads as TGTGCCAGCAGTGAATGGGGGACACTCCAAGAGACCCAGTACTTC.

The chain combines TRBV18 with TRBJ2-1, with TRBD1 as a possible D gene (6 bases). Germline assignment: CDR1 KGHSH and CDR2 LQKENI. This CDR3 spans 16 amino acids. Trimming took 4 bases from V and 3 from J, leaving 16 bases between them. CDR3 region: CASSHRGQKFYNEQFF. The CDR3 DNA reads TGTGCCAGCTCACACCGAGGACAGAAATTCTACAATGAGCAGTTCTTC.

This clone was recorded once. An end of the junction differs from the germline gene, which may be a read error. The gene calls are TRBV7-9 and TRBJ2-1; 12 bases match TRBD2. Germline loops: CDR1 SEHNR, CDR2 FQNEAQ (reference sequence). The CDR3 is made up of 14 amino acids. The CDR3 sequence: CSSSLGTSGYEQFF. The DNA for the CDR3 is TGTTCCAGCAGCTTAGGGACTAGCGGGTATGAGCAGTTCTTC.

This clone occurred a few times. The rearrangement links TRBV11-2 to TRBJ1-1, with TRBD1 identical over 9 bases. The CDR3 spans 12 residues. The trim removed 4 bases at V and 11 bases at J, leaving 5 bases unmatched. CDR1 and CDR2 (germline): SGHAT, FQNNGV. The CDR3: CASSSTGGEAFF. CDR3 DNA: TGTGCCAGCAGCTCTACAGGGGGCGAGGCTTTCTTT.